The 27 T cell receptor beta chains below were found in one sample sequenced in a study of chemoradiotherapy in HPV16-positive cancers (dated by TCRdb to between 2022 and 2023). The library was made by the immunoSEQ multiplex PCR assay. TCRdb mirrors the immuneACCESS table, restricted to in-frame sequences. Some clones are absent from its copies; in checked studies, under half trace to an unresolved V gene, and the reason for the others is unknown. The sample table holds 20,000 to 25,000 clones, of which around 87% were seen once. 2% to 2.5% of the sample is in the top ten clones. This specimen was blood, taken from a patient who underwent chemoradiotherapy. The receptors here all came from a human donor with HPV-associated anogenital cancer.

The V gene is TRBV5-5, the J gene TRBJ2-7, with 8 bases aligning to TRBD1. V lost 1 base, J lost 6 bases, and 6 bases stayed unmatched. The CDR3 is 14 residues long. Germline V gene sequence: CDR1 SGHKS, CDR2 YYEKEE (reference sequence). CDR3 nucleotide sequence: TGTGCCAGCAGCTTGAGCCAGGGGGCTGTCGAGCAGTACTTC. The encoded protein is CASSLSQGAVEQYF.

This rearrangement joins TRBV10-1 to TRBJ2-7; D may correspond to TRBD1 or TRBD2 (5 bases each). Germline CDR1 WNHNN, CDR2 SYGVQD (reference sequence). Trimming shortened V by 8 bases and J by 3 bases, and 11 bases separated the two germline ends. CDR3 length equals 12 residues. The CDR3 protein is CASRDGFYEQYF. The CDR3 coding sequence is TGCGCCAGCCGGGACGGATTCTACGAGCAGTACTTC.

This clone is categorized as large (0.1 to 1%). V usage is TRBV6-6 and J usage is TRBJ1-2; 7 bases agree with TRBD1. J was trimmed by 4 bases and V by 0 bases; bases with no gene match: 5. There are 15 residues in the CDR3. Germline-derived CDR1 and CDR2 are MNHNY and SVGAGI (reference sequence). CDR3 amino acids: CASSYSETGTYGYTF. The CDR3 DNA follows: TGTGCCAGCAGTTACTCGGAGACAGGGACCTATGGCTACACCTTC.

The chain uses TRBV28 and TRBJ2-3; TRBD1 matches at 8 bases. CDR3 length equals 14 residues. Germline loops: CDR1 MDHEN, CDR2 SYDVKM. Trimming cost V 5 bases and J 5 bases; bases outside gene matches: 6. The CDR3 nucleotides read TGTGCCAGCAGTACGACAGGGGTAGGAGATACGCAGTATTTT. Protein sequence: CASSTTGVGDTQYF. Using reference TRBV28 and TRBJ2-3 for the parts outside the CDR3, the full variable domain is DVKVTQSSRYLVKRTGEKVFLECVQDMDHENMFWYRQDPGLGLRLIYFSYDVKMKEKGDIPEGYSVSREKKERFSLILESASTNQTSMYLCASSTTGVGDTQYFGPGTRLTVL.

This rearrangement joins TRBV5-8 to TRBJ2-7; D is possibly TRBD1 (6 bases). Germline V gene data show CDR1 as SGHTS and CDR2 as YDEGEE. The CDR3 length is 14 residues. Trimming stripped 6 bases from V and 1 base from J, with 14 bases between. The CDR3 reads CASIRNRESYEQYF. The CDR3 DNA reads as TGTGCCAGCATCAGAAACAGGGAGTCCTACGAGCAGTACTTC.

The CDR3: CASSFLGTALYEQYF. CDR3 nucleotides: TGTGCCAGCAGCTTCTTAGGGACAGCCCTTTACGAGCAGTACTTC. The V and J genes are TRBV7-9 and TRBJ2-7; 7 positions agree with TRBD1. The length of the CDR3 is 15 residues. From germline, CDR1 is SEHNR and CDR2 FQNEAQ (reference sequence). V lost 3 bases to trimming and J lost 4 bases; unmatched junction nucleotides: 9.

The chain is built from TRBV7-2 and TRBJ1-1; TRBD1 might be the D (5 bases). Germline V gene data show CDR1 as SGHTA and CDR2 as FQGNSA. CDR3 size: 14 residues. Trimming took 2 bases from V and 4 from J, leaving 11 bases between them. The CDR3 DNA reads as TGTGCCAGCAGCTTATTTGGAAGGGGCACTGAAGCTTTCTTT. Translating it yields CASSLFGRGTEAFF.

The rearrangement joins TRBV27 to TRBJ2-1, with TRBD2 matching over 7 bases. The V gene end was trimmed by 3 bases and the J gene end by 5 bases; junction bases not matched to a gene: 4. Germline values: CDR1 MNHEY, CDR2 SMNVEV (reference sequence). There are 14 residues in the CDR3. CDR3 coding DNA: TGTGCCAGCAGTTTCGGGGGGTACAACAATGAGCAGTTCTTC. Translation gives CASSFGGYNNEQFF.

The genes are TRBV19 and TRBJ2-7; TRBD2 matches 7 bases. This CDR3 spans 18 amino acids. Germline CDR1 is LNHDA and CDR2 is SQIVND (reference sequence). V gave up 3 bases and J gave up 5 bases; unmatched junction bases: 19. The CDR3 protein is CASSMATRGRALLNEQYF. The CDR3 DNA follows: TGTGCCAGTAGTATGGCTACTCGAGGGAGGGCCCTCCTGAACGAGCAGTACTTC.

This chain uses TRBV10-3 with TRBJ2-5; a weak D match, TRBD2 (6 bases). This CDR3 is built from 14 residues. Trimming pared 0 bases from V and 7 bases from J, leaving 12 bases between. Germline CDR1 ENHRY, CDR2 SYGVKD. The DNA of the CDR3 is TGTGCCATCAGTGAGTCGTCGACCGGGGGGACCCAGTACTTC. As protein: CAISESSTGGTQYF.

The chain is built from TRBV7-2 and TRBJ1-5; maybe TRBD1 (6 bases). V lost 4 bases and J lost 7, with 11 bases in between. Germline V gene data show CDR1 as SGHTA and CDR2 as FQGNSA. This CDR3 spans 13 amino acids. CDR3 region: CASSSGTRQPQHF. CDR3 in DNA: TGTGCCAGCAGCTCAGGGACACGCCAGCCCCAGCATTTT.

The gene calls are TRBV29-1 and TRBJ1-2; D ambiguous. CDR3 size: 14 residues. Looked up from germline, CDR1 is SQVTM and CDR2 is ANQGSEA. Trimming took off 7 bases at V and 5 bases at J, with 20 bases between the two ends. The CDR3 nucleotides read TGCAGCGCCTCCCGGGAAAATCCGAATTATGGCTACACCTTC. It codes for CSASRENPNYGYTF.

The chain links TRBV7-2 to TRBJ2-7; 11 nucleotides match TRBD1. The CDR3 is 18 residues long. Germline CDR1 SGHTA, CDR2 FQGNSA. With 5 bases clipped from V and 1 base from J, the junction kept 13 bases outside the gene matches. CDR3 in DNA: TGTGCCAGCAGCGCATCCGGGACAGGGGGGTCTTTTTCCTACGAGCAGTACTTC. This sequence encodes CASSASGTGGSFSYEQYF.

This chain links TRBV5-4 with TRBJ1-2; D remains unclear. The CDR3 is 14 amino acids. V shed 0 bases and J shed 1 base, with 7 bases lying between them. The germline V gene encodes CDR1 SGHNT and CDR2 YYREEE (reference sequence). Here the CDR3 reads CASSLVDVNYGYTF. CDR3 nucleotide sequence: TGTGCCAGCAGCTTGGTGGACGTTAACTATGGCTACACCTTC.

The chain links TRBV7-8 to TRBJ2-1; tentative D call: TRBD1 (5 bases). The V end lost 6 bases, the J end lost 5 bases, and 17 bases lay between the germline ends. This CDR3 region has 15 residues. CDR1 is SGHVS, CDR2 FQNEAQ, per germline. This CDR3 is CASRSVGARNNEQFF. Written as DNA, the CDR3 is TGTGCCAGCAGGTCCGTTGGGGCGCGAAACAATGAGCAGTTCTTC.

The genes are TRBV11-2 and TRBJ2-3, with D possibly being TRBD1 or TRBD2 (5 bases each). Trimming took 0 bases from V and 4 from J, leaving 26 bases between them. The CDR3 is made up of 20 amino acids. The germline V gene encodes CDR1 SGHAT and CDR2 FQNNGV. The CDR3 nucleotides read TGTGCCAGCAGCTTAGACCCCCGCAGCGTACGGGGCGCCTCCCCAGATACGCAGTATTTT. The encoded protein is CASSLDPRSVRGASPDTQYF. Full variable domain (remainder filled in from reference TRBV11-2 and TRBJ2-3): EAGVAQSPRYKIIEKRQSVAFWCNPISGHATLYWYQQILGQGPKLLIQFQNNGVVDDSQLPKDRFSAERLKGVDSTLKIQPAKLEDSAVYLCASSLDPRSVRGASPDTQYFGPGTRLTVL.

This chain joins TRBV19 and TRBJ2-1; D may be TRBD2 (7 bases). Between the trimmed V and J ends, which lost 1 base and 5 bases, there was a span of 12 bases. Germline V lookup: CDR1 LNHDA, CDR2 SQIVND (reference sequence). CDR3 length: 15 residues. This CDR3 reads CASSIVRGGDNEQFF. Here the CDR3 DNA reads TGTGCCAGTAGTATAGTCAGGGGAGGGGACAATGAGCAGTTCTTC.

The chain carries TRBV5-1 and TRBJ1-4, with D possibly being TRBD1 (6 bases). V gave up 0 bases and J gave up 8 bases, with 14 bases separating them. The CDR3 contains 15 residues. CDR1 SGHRS and CDR2 YFSETQ come from the germline V gene. CDR3 DNA sequence: TGCGCCAGCAGCTTGGTCGGGGGCAAGGTCGAAAAACTGTTTTTT. Its protein is CASSLVGGKVEKLFF. The full variable domain, rest sourced from reference TRBV5-1 and TRBJ1-4, is KAGVTQTPRYLIKTRGQQVTLSCSPISGHRSVSWYQQTPGQGLQFLFEYFSETQRNKGNFPGRFSGRQFSNSRSEMNVSTLELGDSALYLCASSLVGGKVEKLFFGSGTQLSVL.

This rearrangement joins TRBV10-3 to TRBJ2-4; D ambiguous. V was trimmed by 8 bases and J by 1 base, leaving 9 bases between them. There are 13 residues in the CDR3. Looked up from germline, CDR1 is ENHRY and CDR2 is SYGVKD. The CDR3 sequence: CAIGPFAKNIQYF. The CDR3, as DNA: TGTGCCATCGGGCCATTCGCCAAAAACATTCAGTACTTC.

The chain links TRBV7-6 to TRBJ2-5; a possible D gene is TRBD2 (6 bases). The CDR3 is 14 residues long. CDR1 is SGHVS and CDR2 is FNYEAQ in the germline V gene. V was cut by 5 bases and J by 0 bases, with 10 bases left in between. The CDR3 sequence is CASSRGFNQETQYF. The CDR3 DNA sequence: TGTGCCAGCAGCCGGGGGTTCAACCAAGAGACCCAGTACTTC.

V is TRBV28 and J is TRBJ2-5; D perhaps matches TRBD2 (6 bases). The V gene's germline CDR1 is MDHEN and CDR2 SYDVKM. With 2 bases removed from V and 3 bases from J, the gap between germline ends came to 7 bases. This CDR3 is built from 13 residues. This CDR3 reads CASSLGGEETQYF. As DNA, the CDR3 is TGTGCCAGCAGTTTAGGAGGGGAAGAGACCCAGTACTTC.

The chain is built from TRBV10-3 and TRBJ1-2; possible D gene TRBD1, 6 bases. V was trimmed by 10 bases and J by 3 bases, leaving 15 bases between them. Germline V CDR1 and CDR2: ENHRY, SYGVKD. CDR3 size: 13 residues. CDR3 DNA sequence: TGTGCCACGGGCCTCCAGGGGTACTATGGCTACACCTTC. Translation gives CATGLQGYYGYTF.

The chain carries TRBV5-4 and TRBJ2-1; 8 bases fit TRBD2. Germline CDR1 reads SGHNT; CDR2 reads YYREEE (reference sequence). V trimming: 2 bases; J trimming: 10 bases; junction bases outside the gene matches: 8. This CDR3 has 14 amino acids. The CDR3 bases are TGTGCCAGCAGCTTTGGAGCGGGGGAGGGGGAGCAGTTCTTC. It codes for CASSFGAGEGEQFF.

This chain links TRBV7-3 with TRBJ1-2; 9 bases fit TRBD1. The ends lost 5 bases at V and 8 bases at J; junction bases unmatched: 6. Germline assignment: CDR1 SGHTA and CDR2 FQGTGA. The CDR3 extends over 13 amino acids. The chain's CDR3 is CASSPQTGGGYTF. CDR3 sequence (DNA): TGTGCCAGCAGCCCCCAGACAGGGGGAGGCTACACCTTC.

As for this clone: The junction departs from the called germline gene at one end, perhaps through a read error. The chain recombines TRBV6-6 with TRBJ2-3, with D possibly matching TRBD2 (5 bases). The CDR3 consists of 14 residues. Germline CDR1 and CDR2: MNHNY and SVGAGI (reference sequence). The CDR3 DNA is TGTGCCAGCAGTGTGGGAGCTAGCACGGATACGCAGTATTTT. This encodes CASSVGASTDTQYF.

This clone was recorded only once. The V and J genes are TRBV19 and TRBJ2-6, with 7 bases aligning to TRBD1. V lost 8 bases and J lost 2; bases outside the gene matches: 9. This CDR3 has 16 residues. CDR1 and CDR2 (germline): LNHDA, SQIVND (reference sequence). The CDR3: CASHQQGSAGANVLTF. CDR3 bases: TGTGCCAGTCATCAACAGGGGTCGGCTGGGGCCAACGTCCTGACTTTC.

The rearrangement uses TRBV23-1 and TRBJ2-7; the D is unclear. TRBV23-1 falls under the ORF class, with uncertain function. Trimming shortened V by 4 bases and J by 9 bases, and 4 bases separated the two germline ends. This CDR3 is built from 9 residues. This CDR3 is CASSLGQYF. Here the CDR3 DNA reads TGCGCCAGCAGTCTAGGGCAGTACTTC.